This T cell receptor beta chain was sequenced in a study of shared clonotypes between healthy human individuals. The CDR3 has 13 residues. V lost 0 bases and J 7 bases, leaving 9 bases between the germline ends. Germline CDR1 and CDR2: SGHNT and YENEEA. Nashville, Tennessee was home to all donors, who were Caucasian adults. The table came from immunoSEQ multiplex PCR; TCRdb's copy has only in-frame clones and leaves some out. The table lists over 2 million clones, around 92% of them singletons. Specimen: naive CD4+ T cells from PBMCs. The subset was: CD45RA+ positively selected. The rearrangement uses TRBV11-3 and TRBJ1-1, with D perhaps TRBD1 (5 bases). This clonotype was sampled from a man aged 18 to 29 in good health. Some clones in this sample may be carry-over from other donors' samples. The CDR3 is CASSLESGGEAFF. CDR3 bases: TGTGCCAGCAGCTTAGAGAGTGGGGGTGAAGCTTTCTTT.